A selection of T cell receptor beta chains follows, all from one sample in a study of vaccination effects on CD4 cells after COVID-19. Clones were read by immunoSEQ multiplex PCR, and TCRdb kept only the in-frame ones, dropping some. The sample lists some 70,000 clones, around 80% occurring once. Their specific antigens are unknown. The sequencing used CD4+ T cells from PBMCs cultured without peptide, collected after COVID-19 vaccination. Every receptor here comes from a human donor who received a COVID-19 vaccine. Each CDR3 is given with its conserved first and last residue. The order of the fields is CDR3 protein, CDR3 DNA, clone size, J gene, D gene, V gene. D genes are given only for firm matches. Size is omitted from some rows. Given values are once, few, many or a class for expanded clones.

CASSDRGWTNEKLFF	TGTGCCAGCAGCGACAGGGGGTGGACTAATGAAAAACTGTTTTTT	.	TRBJ1-4	TRBD1	TRBV6-5
CASSLLDRVNLF	TGTGCCAGCAGCCTTTTGGACAGGGTGAACCTCTTC	.	TRBJ2-1	TRBD1	TRBV12-3/TRBV12-4
CASSLVVGTANTEAFF	TGTGCCAGCAGTTTGGTTGTAGGGACGGCGAACACTGAAGCTTTCTTT	.	TRBJ1-1	.	TRBV28
CASSDGQGEEKLFF	TGCGCCAGCAGCGACGGACAGGGGGAGGAAAAACTGTTTTTT	.	TRBJ1-4	TRBD1	TRBV5-1
CATSDPGGSETNTQYF	TGTGCCACCAGTGACCCCGGGGGATCGGAAACCAATACGCAGTATTTT	.	TRBJ2-3	.	TRBV24-1
CASSVPGQADYGYTF	TGTGCCAGCAGTGTCCCGGGACAGGCGGACTATGGCTACACCTTC	once	TRBJ1-2	TRBD1	TRBV28
CASSLDSGVNIQYF	TGCGCCAGCAGCTTGGATAGCGGGGTGAACATTCAGTACTTC	.	TRBJ2-4	TRBD2	TRBV5-1
CASSLEGQRYQPQHF	TGCGCCAGCAGCCTTGAAGGGCAGCGTTATCAGCCCCAGCATTTT	.	TRBJ1-5	.	TRBV4-1
CSGGQDETQYF	TGCAGCGGCGGACAGGACGAGACCCAGTACTTC	.	TRBJ2-5	TRBD1	TRBV29-1
CASSLLERGTGELFF	TGCGCCAGCAGCTTGTTAGAGAGAGGGACCGGGGAGCTGTTTTTT	few	TRBJ2-2	.	TRBV5-1
CASSLSGGWGGNQPQHF	TGTGCCAGCAGCTTAAGCGGGGGGTGGGGAGGCAATCAGCCCCAGCATTTT	once	TRBJ1-5	.	TRBV7-2
CASSQTLFGQGVRQPQHF	TGCGCCAGCAGCCAAACTTTGTTTGGACAGGGTGTTCGACAGCCCCAGCATTTT	once	TRBJ1-5	TRBD1	TRBV4-3
CASRPDRGTDTQYF	TGTGCCAGCAGGCCGGACAGGGGCACAGATACGCAGTATTTT	.	TRBJ2-3	TRBD1	TRBV6-4
CASSEVRGGAETQYF	TGTGCCAGCAGTGAAGTTCGGGGGGGAGCAGAGACCCAGTACTTC	.	TRBJ2-5	TRBD2	TRBV2
CSVSPDSTDTQYF	TGCAGCGTCAGCCCGGACAGCACAGATACGCAGTATTTT	few	TRBJ2-3	.	TRBV29-1
CASSQDQGGALNTEAFF	TGTGCCAGCAGCCAAGATCAAGGGGGTGCGTTGAACACTGAAGCTTTCTTT	.	TRBJ1-1	.	TRBV4-2
CASRATMNTEAFF	TGTGCCAGCAGGGCCACCATGAACACTGAAGCTTTCTTT	.	TRBJ1-1	.	TRBV6-5
CASSLEWSRGTEAFF	TGCGCCAGCAGCTTGGAATGGTCTCGAGGTACTGAAGCTTTCTTT	.	TRBJ1-1	.	TRBV5-1
CASRDRGRNTIYF	TGTGCCAGCAGGGACAGGGGGCGAAACACCATATATTTT	.	TRBJ1-3	TRBD1	TRBV27
CASSLDRGPYQPQHF	TGTGCCAGCAGCTTGGACAGGGGCCCGTATCAGCCCCAGCATTTT	.	TRBJ1-5	TRBD1	TRBV5-8
CASILHLGANVLTF	TGTGCCAGCATCTTACACCTTGGGGCCAACGTCCTGACTTTC	.	TRBJ2-6	.	TRBV2
CASSQGLGGAYGYTF	TGTGCCAGCAGCCAGGGCTTAGGAGGGGCCTATGGCTACACCTTC	once	TRBJ1-2	.	TRBV3-1/TRBV3-2
CASSPLEDSNQPQHF	TGTGCCAGCTCACCACTCGAGGATAGCAATCAGCCCCAGCATTTT	.	TRBJ1-5	.	TRBV18
CASSRPDGANEKLFF	TGCGCCAGCAGCAGACCGGACGGAGCTAATGAAAAACTGTTTTTT	.	TRBJ1-4	.	TRBV5-1
CAWSPRSWYSNQPQHF	TGTGCCTGGAGTCCTCGCTCTTGGTATAGCAATCAGCCCCAGCATTTT	.	TRBJ1-5	.	TRBV30